This T cell receptor beta chain is from a study of blood T cells in healthy people across ages. Looking at the study overall: Using template switching, researchers captured about one barcoded beta molecule for each two T cells. Study-wide points: There were more naive CD4+ cells and higher diversity in long-lived donors than in aged donors. Across the age range, TCR beta diversity per million T cells fell in a roughly linear way. Possibly confounding the expanded clonotype changes was the fact that donor CMV status was unknown.

In this sample, this clonotype turned up a few times. Its matching antigen is unknown. V lost 3 bases to trimming and J lost 3 bases, with 14 bases between them. The CDR3 sequence is 15 residues long. With a J-beta primer mix and a sample-barcoded 5' primer, a second PCR ran about 7 to 12 cycles. TCRdb reprocessed the 5' RACE reads via MiXCR and lists one record per CDR3 protein. The data contain some 750,000 distinct CDR3 sequences, roughly 20% of them seen just once; the ten biggest clones take up 22%. The V gene is TRBV12-3 or TRBV12-4, the J gene TRBJ1-2; TRBD1 is a possible D gene (5 bases). Sequencing was performed on blood. The sequence came from a man aged 65 to 79 in good health. The CDR3 DNA follows: TGTGCCAGCAGTTTGGCCGGGCCGGGGGACTATGGCTACACCTTC. Its translation: CASSLAGPGDYGYTF.